The rows below give T cell receptor beta chains drawn from one sample of a study of cytomegalovirus exposure and HLA in healthy donors. Sequenced by immunoSEQ multiplex PCR; TCRdb stores in-frame clones only, minus some. This sample has around 140,000 clones, with 60% to 85% found just once. Sequencing used PBMCs. These receptors were collected from a man aged 30-40 years in good health and CMV-seronegative. Both conserved end residues are part of each CDR3. The D gene is left open where the match is weak. Clone size is stated in some rows and not others, as once, few, many or a class when expanded.

clone_size,cdr3_length,j_call,v_call,d_call,cdr3_nt,cdr3_aa
.,15,TRBJ2-5,TRBV6-5,TRBD2,TGTGCCAGCAGCCCTACTAGCGGGAGGGCGAAGACCCAGTACTTC,CASSPTSGRAKTQYF
.,13,TRBJ2-7,TRBV6-1,.,TGTGCCAGCAGTGAAAATCGAGCGATTGGGCAGTACTTC,CASSENRAIGQYF
.,14,TRBJ2-1,TRBV9,TRBD1,TGTGCCAGCAGCGCTTGGGACAGGGGCGATGAGCAGTTCTTC,CASSAWDRGDEQFF
.,12,TRBJ2-1,TRBV19,TRBD1,TGTGCCAGTAGGGGACAGCACAATGAGCAGTTCTTC,CASRGQHNEQFF
few,15,TRBJ2-5,TRBV5-1,.,TGCGCCAGCAGCTCCCAAGGGGGGAGGGAAGAGACCCAGTACTTC,CASSSQGGREETQYF
.,13,TRBJ1-1,TRBV5-5,.,TGTGCCAGCAGCTTGTCCATGAACACTGAAGCTTTCTTT,CASSLSMNTEAFF
.,15,TRBJ2-7,TRBV19,.,TGTGCCAGTAGTACCCAACAGGGATCCTCCTACGAGCAGTACTTC,CASSTQQGSSYEQYF
.,15,TRBJ1-3,TRBV19,.,TGTGCCAGTAGTATGTCAGCGACCTCTGGAAACACCATATATTTT,CASSMSATSGNTIYF
few,13,TRBJ1-2,TRBV10-3,.,TGTGCCATCAGTGCCCTCGAGCGGAACGGCTACACCTTC,CAISALERNGYTF
.,17,TRBJ1-2,TRBV19,TRBD1,TGTGCCAGTAGTCCCCTTAGTCGGGACAGGGCTGGGTATGGCTACACCTTC,CASSPLSRDRAGYGYTF
once,15,TRBJ1-4,TRBV28,TRBD1,TGTGCCAGCAGTTTAGTCCCGGGACAGGGTAGTAAACTGTTTTTT,CASSLVPGQGSKLFF
.,14,TRBJ1-5,TRBV5-1,.,TGCGCCAGCAGCTTATATGGGCCCAATCAGCCCCAGCATTTT,CASSLYGPNQPQHF
.,14,TRBJ2-7,TRBV19,TRBD2,TGTGCCAGTAGCAGTGGGAGGGATGACTACGAGCAGTACTTC,CASSSGRDDYEQYF
.,13,TRBJ1-2,TRBV28,TRBD1,TGTGCCAGCACCCCGACAGGGGGCACTGGCTACACCTTC,CASTPTGGTGYTF
.,14,TRBJ2-1,TRBV25-1,TRBD2,TGTGCCAGCAAACTAGCGGGAGGAAAGGATGAGCAGTTCTTC,CASKLAGGKDEQFF
.,14,TRBJ1-3,TRBV6-5,TRBD1,TGTGCCAGCAGTCGGGACAGCTCTGGAAACACCATATATTTT,CASSRDSSGNTIYF
once,17,TRBJ1-1,TRBV30,TRBD1,TGTGCCTGGAGTCCACTCCCTCCTGGACAGGGAAACACTGAAGCTTTCTTT,CAWSPLPPGQGNTEAFF
.,15,TRBJ2-1,TRBV5-1,.,TGCGCCAGCAGCTTGGCCGGACTTACTGAGCTTGAGCAGTTCTTC,CASSLAGLTELEQFF
.,15,TRBJ1-3,TRBV5-4,.,TGTGCCAGCAGCTTGGCCGGGCAGGGAGGAAACACCATATATTTT,CASSLAGQGGNTIYF
.,14,TRBJ1-2,TRBV7-2,.,TGTGCCAGCAGCCCCCGGACAGCGAACTATGGCTACACCTTC,CASSPRTANYGYTF
.,15,TRBJ1-3,TRBV7-9,.,TGTGCCAGCAGCTTAGCAGGGGTAACTGGAAACACCATATATTTT,CASSLAGVTGNTIYF
once,15,TRBJ1-2,TRBV9,.,TGTGCCAGCAGCGTAGTTGTCGGGGACACCTATGGCTACACCTTC,CASSVVVGDTYGYTF
.,14,TRBJ2-3,TRBV9,.,TGTGCCAGCAGCGTAGCCGGGTCCCATAATACGCAGTATTTT,CASSVAGSHNTQYF
few,13,TRBJ1-1,TRBV10-2,.,TGCGCCAGCAGTGCTACGATGAACACTGAAGCTTTCTTT,CASSATMNTEAFF
.,14,TRBJ1-4,TRBV2,.,TGTGCCAGCAGTGAGGGGAGGGTGGGCGAAAAACTGTTTTTT,CASSEGRVGEKLFF
.,12,TRBJ2-7,TRBV6-6,TRBD1,TGTGCCAGCACCCCCGGGACAGACGAGCAGTACTTC,CASTPGTDEQYF
few,17,TRBJ1-3,TRBV30,TRBD1,TGTGCCTGGAGTGTATCGGGGACAGCGTTCGGAGGAAACACCATATATTTT,CAWSVSGTAFGGNTIYF
.,13,TRBJ2-1,TRBV5-6,.,TGTGCCAGCAGCTTGGCCGGGGATTATGAGCAGTTCTTC,CASSLAGDYEQFF
.,15,TRBJ1-2,TRBV6-5,TRBD1,TGTGCCAGCAGTCGTGGGGACAGGGCATCGGGTGGCTACACCTTC,CASSRGDRASGGYTF
.,15,TRBJ2-5,TRBV4-1,TRBD1,TGCGCCAGCAGCCAAGATTGGGGACAGCAAGAGACCCAGTACTTC,CASSQDWGQQETQYF
.,17,TRBJ2-1,TRBV4-2,TRBD2,TGTGCCAGCAGCCAAGATCTGGCGGGGGGGAACTACAATGAGCAGTTCTTC,CASSQDLAGGNYNEQFF
.,13,TRBJ2-7,TRBV6-1,.,TGTGCCAGCAGTGAAGAGAGGCGGTACGAGCAGTACTTC,CASSEERRYEQYF
.,15,TRBJ1-1,TRBV11-2,TRBD1,TGTGCCAGCAGCGCCCGGGACAGACCTAACACTGAAGCTTTCTTT,CASSARDRPNTEAFF
once,15,TRBJ2-6,TRBV18,.,TGTGCCAGCTCACATCCGAGCTCTGGGGCCAACGTCCTGACTTTC,CASSHPSSGANVLTF
once,15,TRBJ2-7,TRBV7-6,TRBD2,TGTGCCAGCAGCCGCTTAGCGGGTACGGACTACGAGCAGTACTTC,CASSRLAGTDYEQYF
.,14,TRBJ1-4,TRBV6-5,.,TGTGCCAGCAAGGGGGGGACGGGTAATGAAAAACTGTTTTTT,CASKGGTGNEKLFF
.,14,TRBJ2-7,TRBV28,.,TGTGCCAGCAGTGCGTACAGGAGCTCCTACGAGCAGTACTTC,CASSAYRSSYEQYF
.,15,TRBJ1-4,TRBV19,.,TGTGCCAGCCAAGACGGGTCTGCAACTAATGAAAAACTGTTTTTT,CASQDGSATNEKLFF
once,13,TRBJ2-7,TRBV29-1,TRBD2,TGCAGCGTGAGGGAGGGGCTGGACTACGAGCAGTACTTC,CSVREGLDYEQYF
once,18,TRBJ2-6,TRBV9,.,TGTGCCAGCAGCGCGCGCCTCGAGCAGGGGACTGGGGCCAACGTCCTGACTTTC,CASSARLEQGTGANVLTF
once,15,TRBJ2-5,TRBV10-3,TRBD2,TGTGCCATCAGTCTTAGCGGGAGCGGGGAGGAGACCCAGTACTTC,CAISLSGSGEETQYF
.,13,TRBJ2-1,TRBV7-2,TRBD2,TGTGCCAGCAGCCTCGGACTAGCCCCTGAGCAGTTCTTC,CASSLGLAPEQFF
.,16,TRBJ1-4,TRBV18,.,TGTGCCAGCTCACCAAATCGGGTCGGAACTAATGAAAAACTGTTTTTT,CASSPNRVGTNEKLFF
once,17,TRBJ1-2,TRBV5-4,TRBD1,TGTGCCAGCAGCTTGGGGACAGGTCATCTCCGGGGCTATGGCTACACCTTC,CASSLGTGHLRGYGYTF
.,14,TRBJ2-7,TRBV7-9,.,TGTGCCAGCAGCTTAGCTCGGGAGAGACTTCAACAGTACTTC,CASSLARERLQQYF
once,13,TRBJ1-2,TRBV2,.,TGTGCCAGCAGTGGGGGACAAAACTATGGCTACACCTTC,CASSGGQNYGYTF
.,15,TRBJ2-4,TRBV7-2,TRBD2,TGTGCCAGCAGCTCTAGACTAGCGGACAAAAACAGTCAGTACTTC,CASSSRLADKNSQYF
.,15,TRBJ2-1,TRBV5-1,TRBD2,TGCGCCAGCAGCTTCTCCGGGACTAGCGGGGGGGCTCCGTTCTTC,CASSFSGTSGGAPFF
.,12,TRBJ1-4,TRBV5-6,.,TGTGCCAGCAGCTCCTATGCGGAAAAACTGTTTTTT,CASSSYAEKLFF
.,12,TRBJ2-2,TRBV7-3,.,TGTGCCAGCAGCTTATATCTCGGGGAGCTGTTTTTT,CASSLYLGELFF
.,14,TRBJ2-1,TRBV11-3,TRBD1,TGTGCCAGCAGCTCGGACAGGGGAGGCAATGAGCAGTTCTTC,CASSSDRGGNEQFF
.,14,TRBJ2-7,TRBV4-1,.,TGCGCCAGCAGCCAAGCCCCGGGGACCTACGAGCAGTACTTC,CASSQAPGTYEQYF
.,11,TRBJ2-7,TRBV2,.,TGTGCCAGCAGTGACAGGGACGAGCAGTACTTC,CASSDRDEQYF
.,13,TRBJ2-7,TRBV7-2,TRBD1,TGTGCCAGCAGCGGGACAGGGGGCTACGAGCAGTACTTC,CASSGTGGYEQYF
.,15,TRBJ2-6,TRBV7-9,TRBD1,TGTGCCAGCAGCGAGGGACAGGCTGGGGCCAACGTCCTGACTTTC,CASSEGQAGANVLTF
.,13,TRBJ2-7,TRBV6-5,TRBD2,TGTGCCAGCGTGGCTAGCGGGACCTACGAGCAGTACTTC,CASVASGTYEQYF